This TCR beta chain was retrieved from a study of Tregs in tolerant kidney transplant recipients. Study results and limitations: In tolerant patients, donor-specific Tregs outgrew total Tregs, suggesting antigen-driven expansion. This study did not directly address biological reproducibility.

Comment on this clone: Its antigen is still unknown. With the read ending 3 residues before the CDR3 end, the germline J gene is used to fill in that end.

The CDR3 totals 15 residues. After removal of 2 bases from V and 7 bases from J, the junction contained 11 bases not matched to a gene. The germline gives CDR1 SGHDT, CDR2 YYEEEE. Measured with immunoSEQ multiplex PCR; TCRdb has only the in-frame clones, and not every one. Its listing shows about 30,000 clones. This sequence was found in a human donor who received a combined kidney and bone marrow transplant. The V gene is TRBV5-6, the J gene TRBJ1-2; TRBD1 matches at 7 bases. The source material was CD8+ T cells from blood, sampled before the transplant. The CDR3 bases that were read are TGTGCCAGCAGCTTTTGGCCAACAGGGGAAAGTGGC. Translation: CASSFWPTGESG. The entire CDR3 sequence reads CASSFWPTGESGYTF.